This T cell receptor beta chain stems from a study of type 1 regulatory T cells. Overall study context: An in vitro protocol generated T-allo10, a Tr1-enriched, alloantigen-specific CD4 T cell product.

TCRdb reprocessed the reads with MiXCR, giving one entry per CDR3 protein. This sample carries about 97,000 distinct CDR3 sequences, roughly 28% of them seen once, and the ten largest clones take approximately 2.2%. Between the trimmed V and J ends, which lost 1 base and 5 bases, there was a span of 11 bases. Germline assignment: CDR1 DFQATT and CDR2 SNEGSKA (reference sequence). CDR3 length: 13 amino acids. This chain connects TRBV20-1 to TRBJ1-2; D is ambiguous. The origin of this receptor is a human donor in good health. Sequenced: CD4+ T cells, either the whole sample or a sorted fraction (not recorded which). The CDR3 DNA reads TGCAGTGCTAGAGCGGTTCAAATGTATGGCTACACCTTC. This codes for CSARAVQMYGYTF.